This T cell receptor beta chain comes out of a study of human versus mouse CDR3 diversity and MHC coevolution. Produced via immunoSEQ multiplex PCR; TCRdb's table is partial and in-frame only. The sample lists 45,000 to 75,000 clones, around 94% occurring once. Trimming left V 3 bases short and J 4 bases short, with 9 bases between. Germline CDR1 and CDR2: LNHDA and SQIVND (reference sequence). The CDR3 totals 13 residues. This chain uses TRBV19 with TRBJ1-2; maybe TRBD1 (5 bases). The sequenced material came from naive CD4+ T cells from blood. This sample's subset: CD45RO-negative CD62L-positive naive CD4 T cells. This TCR derives from a person aged 55 to 69 in good health. This CDR3 reads CASSMGGLYGYTF. CDR3 DNA sequence: TGTGCCAGTAGTATGGGGGGACTCTATGGCTACACCTTC.